The TCR beta chain described here comes from a study of CD8+ T cells in alopecia areata. Study overall: The protocol delivered tofacitinib for 6 to 18 months, then withdrew it for 6 months.

The CDR3 totals 14 residues. CDR1 is SGHDT, CDR2 YYEEEE, per germline. V lost 10 bases, J lost 5 bases, and 21 bases lay in between. Noted treatment: oral pan-JAK inhibitor, 5-10 mg twice daily. Following extraction, RNA underwent reverse transcription to cDNA, which served as the sequencing template. Method: immunoSEQ multiplex PCR; TCRdb's copy keeps in-frame clones and lacks some. Among about 210,000 clones listed, around three fifths were seen once. Concerning this clone itself: Antigen specificity is unknown.

Broader study findings: Numerous expanded lesional clones remained in scalp and blood during tofacitinib.

The sequencing used CD4+ T cells sorted from blood, collected at week 4, from a patient treated with tofacitinib. The V gene is TRBV5-6, the J gene TRBJ2-5; D remains ambiguous. This TCR came from a human donor with alopecia areata. This CDR3 reads CADRVGQPSETQYF. CDR3 nucleotide sequence: TGTGCCGACCGCGTCGGGCAGCCATCCGAGACCCAGTACTTC.